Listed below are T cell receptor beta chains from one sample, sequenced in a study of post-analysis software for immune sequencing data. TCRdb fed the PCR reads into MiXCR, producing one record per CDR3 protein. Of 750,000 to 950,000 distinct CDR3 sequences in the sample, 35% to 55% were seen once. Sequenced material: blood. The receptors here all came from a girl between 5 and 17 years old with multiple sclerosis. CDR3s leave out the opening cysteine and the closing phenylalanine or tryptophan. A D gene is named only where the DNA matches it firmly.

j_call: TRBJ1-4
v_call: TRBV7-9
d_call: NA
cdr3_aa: ASSLSFEEKLF

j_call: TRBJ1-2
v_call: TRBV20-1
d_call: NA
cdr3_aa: SATPAGSSYGYT

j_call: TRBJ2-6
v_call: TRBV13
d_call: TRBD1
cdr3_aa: ASSSNRGSGANVLT

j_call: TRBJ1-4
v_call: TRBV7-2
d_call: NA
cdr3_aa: ASSLRGVGEKLF

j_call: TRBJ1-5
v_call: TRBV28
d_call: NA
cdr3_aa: ATRTVYPPQH

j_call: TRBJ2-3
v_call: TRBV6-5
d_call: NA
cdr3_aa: ASTRYRASTDTQY

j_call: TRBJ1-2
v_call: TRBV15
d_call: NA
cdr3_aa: ATSRGGETYGYT

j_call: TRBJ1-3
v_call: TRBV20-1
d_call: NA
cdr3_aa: SARDPWGSSGNTIY

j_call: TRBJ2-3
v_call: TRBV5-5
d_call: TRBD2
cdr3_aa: ASSPIGGALTSTDTQY

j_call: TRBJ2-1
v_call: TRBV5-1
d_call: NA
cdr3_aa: ASSPDSGEQF

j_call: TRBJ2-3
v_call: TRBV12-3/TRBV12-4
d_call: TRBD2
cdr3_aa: ASSLNSGRGTQY

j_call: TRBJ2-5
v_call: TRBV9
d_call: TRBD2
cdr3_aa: ASSGSGVAQY

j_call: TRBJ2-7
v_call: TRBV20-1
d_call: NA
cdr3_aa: SAPPTSRSYEQY

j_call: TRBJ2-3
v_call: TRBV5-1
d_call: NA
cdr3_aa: ASSLDQATDTQY

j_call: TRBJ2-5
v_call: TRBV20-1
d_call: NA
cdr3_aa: SARSSFSYGQY

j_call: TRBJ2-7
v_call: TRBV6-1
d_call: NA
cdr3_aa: ASSVGRGSAYEQY

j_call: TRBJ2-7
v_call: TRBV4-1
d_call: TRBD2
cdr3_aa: ASSQVNIKRDRYEQY

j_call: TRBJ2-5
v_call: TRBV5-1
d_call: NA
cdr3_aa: ASTTLGRAEETQY

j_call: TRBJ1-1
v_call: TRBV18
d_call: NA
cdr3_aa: ASSRESTEAF

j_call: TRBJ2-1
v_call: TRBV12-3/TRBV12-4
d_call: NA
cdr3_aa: ASSDGYHDEQF

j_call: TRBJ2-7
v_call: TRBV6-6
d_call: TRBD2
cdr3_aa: ASSPGTITPTYEQY

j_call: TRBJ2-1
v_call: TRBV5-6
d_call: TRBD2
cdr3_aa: ASSPGLAGALSYNEQF

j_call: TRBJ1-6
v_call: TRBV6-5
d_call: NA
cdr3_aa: ASSYSAGPNSPLH

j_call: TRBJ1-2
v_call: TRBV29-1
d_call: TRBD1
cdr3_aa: SVDLTGGNYGYT